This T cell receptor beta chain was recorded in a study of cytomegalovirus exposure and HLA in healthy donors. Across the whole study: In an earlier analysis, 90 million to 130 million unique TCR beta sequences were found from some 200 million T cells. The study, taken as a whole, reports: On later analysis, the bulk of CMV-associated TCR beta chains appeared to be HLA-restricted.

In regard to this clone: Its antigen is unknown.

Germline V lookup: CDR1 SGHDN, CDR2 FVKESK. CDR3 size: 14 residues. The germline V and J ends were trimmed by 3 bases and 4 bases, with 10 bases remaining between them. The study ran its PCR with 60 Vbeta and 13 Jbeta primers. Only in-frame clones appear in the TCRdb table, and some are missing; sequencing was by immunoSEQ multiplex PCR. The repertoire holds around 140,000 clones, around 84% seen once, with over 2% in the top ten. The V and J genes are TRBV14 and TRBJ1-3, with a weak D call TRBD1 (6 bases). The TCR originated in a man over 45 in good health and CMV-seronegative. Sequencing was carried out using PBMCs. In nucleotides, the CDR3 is TGTGCCAGCAGCCAGGGGACAAAGGGAAACACCATATATTTT. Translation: CASSQGTKGNTIYF.